This record looks at one T cell receptor beta chain sequence and its context. The antigen is undetermined. Donors were healthy Caucasian individuals from Russia aged roughly 6 to 90. PCR was performed a second time for 7 to 11 cycles using a sample-barcoded 5' primer and a J-beta primer mix. Through a template-switch adaptor with 12 random nucleotides, each cDNA molecule received a tag. A single record per CDR3 protein comes from TCRdb applying MiXCR to the 5' RACE reads. Of about a million distinct CDR3 sequences detected, about 48% appear once; the ten largest clones hold 10% to 15%. The CDR3 is 15 residues long. Germline-derived CDR1 and CDR2 are SGHRS and YFSETQ. Trimming stripped 5 bases from V and 3 bases from J, with 15 bases between. The data originate from a study of blood T cells in healthy people across ages. In the study overall: Every two T cells gave about one barcoded beta molecule via template switching.

Overall study results and limits: A roughly linear age-dependent decrease characterized TCR beta diversity per million T cells.

This sequence originates from a man aged 25 to 40 in good health. This sequence joins TRBV5-1 and TRBJ1-5; D possibly corresponds to TRBD1 (5 bases). Sequencing was carried out using blood. CDR3 in DNA: TGCGCCAGCAGACGAGGGACGGGCTCCAATCAGCCCCAGCATTTT. Protein: CASRRGTGSNQPQHF.